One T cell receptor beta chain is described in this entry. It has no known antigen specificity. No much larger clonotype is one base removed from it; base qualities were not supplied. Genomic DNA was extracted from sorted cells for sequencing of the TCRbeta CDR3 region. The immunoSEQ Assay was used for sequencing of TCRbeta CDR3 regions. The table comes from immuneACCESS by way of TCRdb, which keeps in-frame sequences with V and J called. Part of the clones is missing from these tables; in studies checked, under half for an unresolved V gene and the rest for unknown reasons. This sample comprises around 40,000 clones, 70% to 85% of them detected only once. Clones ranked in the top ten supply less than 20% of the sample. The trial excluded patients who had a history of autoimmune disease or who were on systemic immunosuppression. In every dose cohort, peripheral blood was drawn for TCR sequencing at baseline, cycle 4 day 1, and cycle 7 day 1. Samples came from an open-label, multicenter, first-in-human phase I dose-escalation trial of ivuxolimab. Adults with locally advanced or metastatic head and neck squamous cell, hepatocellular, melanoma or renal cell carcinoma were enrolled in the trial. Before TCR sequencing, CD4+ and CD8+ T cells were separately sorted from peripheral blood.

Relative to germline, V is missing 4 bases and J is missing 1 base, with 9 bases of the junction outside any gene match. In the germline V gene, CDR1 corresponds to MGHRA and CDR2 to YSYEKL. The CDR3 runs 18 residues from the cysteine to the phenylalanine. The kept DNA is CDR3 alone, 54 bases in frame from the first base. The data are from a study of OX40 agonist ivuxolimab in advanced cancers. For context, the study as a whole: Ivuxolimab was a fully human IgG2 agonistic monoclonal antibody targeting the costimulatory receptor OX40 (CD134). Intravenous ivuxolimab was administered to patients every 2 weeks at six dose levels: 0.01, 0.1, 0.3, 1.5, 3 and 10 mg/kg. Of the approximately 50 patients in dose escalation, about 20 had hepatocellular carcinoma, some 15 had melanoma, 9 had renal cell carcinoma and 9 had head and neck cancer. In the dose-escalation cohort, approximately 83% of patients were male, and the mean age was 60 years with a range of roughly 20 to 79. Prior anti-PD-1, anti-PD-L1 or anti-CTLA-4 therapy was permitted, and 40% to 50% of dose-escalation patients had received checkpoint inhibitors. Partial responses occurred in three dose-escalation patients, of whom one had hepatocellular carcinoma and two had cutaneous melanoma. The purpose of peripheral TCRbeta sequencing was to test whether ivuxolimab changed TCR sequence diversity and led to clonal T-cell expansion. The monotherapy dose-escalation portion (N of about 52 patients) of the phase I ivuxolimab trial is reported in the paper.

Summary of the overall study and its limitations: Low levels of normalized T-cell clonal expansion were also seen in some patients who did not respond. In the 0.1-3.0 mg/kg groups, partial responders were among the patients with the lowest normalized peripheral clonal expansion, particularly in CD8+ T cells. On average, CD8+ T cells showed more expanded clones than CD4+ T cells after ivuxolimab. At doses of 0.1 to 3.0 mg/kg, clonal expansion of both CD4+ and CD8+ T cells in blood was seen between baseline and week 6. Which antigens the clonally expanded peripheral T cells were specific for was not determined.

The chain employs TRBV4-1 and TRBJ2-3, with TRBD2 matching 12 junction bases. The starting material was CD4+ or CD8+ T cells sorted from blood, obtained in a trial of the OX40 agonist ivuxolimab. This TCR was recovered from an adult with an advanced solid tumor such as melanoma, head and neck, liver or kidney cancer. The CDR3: CASSPRTSGEDGTDTQYF. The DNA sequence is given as TGCGCCAGCAGCCCTAGGACTAGCGGGGAGGATGGCACAGATACGCAGTATTTT.